The 10 T cell receptor beta chains below all came from one sample that was sequenced in a study of cytomegalovirus exposure and HLA in healthy donors. PCR involved 60 Vbeta and 13 Jbeta primers. The table came from immunoSEQ multiplex PCR; TCRdb's copy has only in-frame clones and leaves some out. The sample includes nearly 200,000 clones, roughly four fifths of them seen just once. Sequencing was carried out using PBMCs. These receptors were collected from a boy aged 2 to 9 in good health and CMV-seronegative.

This chain connects TRBV7-2 to TRBJ1-2, with 7 bases matching TRBD1. The CDR3 totals 14 residues. The junction had 9 bases not matched to a gene; V was cut back by 5 bases and J by 6 bases. The germline gives CDR1 SGHTA, CDR2 FQGNSA. The chain's CDR3 is CASSLRQGIDGYTF. The CDR3 bases are TGTGCCAGCAGCCTACGACAGGGTATAGATGGCTACACCTTC.

The V call is TRBV11-2, the J call TRBJ2-3, with 10 bases fitting TRBD2. The V gene end was trimmed by 5 bases and the J gene end by 2 bases; junction bases not matched to a gene: 10. Looked up from germline, CDR1 is SGHAT and CDR2 is FQNNGV. The CDR3 length is 17 residues. The DNA of the CDR3 is TGTGCCAGCAGCCCTCGGACTAGCGGATCCATCACAGATACGCAGTATTTT. Amino acids: CASSPRTSGSITDTQYF.

As regards this clone: A read error may produce the germline difference seen at one junction end. V gene TRBV6-5 combines with J gene TRBJ2-7; 7 bases line up with TRBD1. CDR3 size: 15 residues. Per the germline V gene, CDR1 is MNHEY and CDR2 is SVGAGI. CDR3 nucleotide sequence: TGTGCCAGCAGGGACCGGGACAGCCCATACTACGAGCGGTACTTC. Translated: CASRDRDSPYYERYF.

This clone was seen a few times. The rearrangement uses TRBV7-2 and TRBJ1-1; D is ambiguous. V was trimmed by 5 bases and J by 0 bases, leaving 13 bases between them. In germline, CDR1 is SGHTA, CDR2 FQGNSA. CDR3 length equals 15 residues. The CDR3 is CASSGQPWLNTEAFF. The CDR3 nucleotides read TGTGCCAGCAGCGGGCAGCCGTGGTTGAACACTGAAGCTTTCTTT. The complete variable domain, with remaining parts taken from reference TRBV7-2 and TRBJ1-1, reads GAGVSQSPSNKVTEKGKDVELRCDPISGHTALYWYRQSLGQGLEFLIYFQGNSAPDKSGLPSDRFSAERTGGSVSTLTIQRTQQEDSAVYLCASSGQPWLNTEAFFGQGTRLTVV.

The rearrangement links TRBV25-1 to TRBJ2-1; no clear D. Trimming removed 3 bases at V and 8 bases at J, with 20 bases between. The CDR3 has 16 amino acids. The germline V gene has CDR1 MGHDK and CDR2 SYGVNS. The CDR3 reads CASSDPVGSESDEQFF. In nucleotides, the CDR3 is TGTGCCAGCAGTGATCCAGTGGGCTCCGAAAGTGATGAGCAGTTCTTC.

The chain uses TRBV13 and TRBJ1-2; tentative D call: TRBD1 (6 bases). Germline V gene sequence: CDR1 PRHDT, CDR2 FYEKMQ (reference sequence). The germline V and J ends were trimmed by 5 bases and 5 bases, with 27 bases remaining between them. The CDR3 runs 18 residues. CDR3: CASSPTYNYRAFKYGYTF. The DNA of the CDR3 is TGTGCCAGCAGCCCAACCTATAACTACAGGGCCTTTAAGTATGGCTACACCTTC.

In its sample, this clone was seen a few times. This chain links TRBV27 with TRBJ2-7, with a weak D call TRBD1 (5 bases). Germline CDR1 is MNHEY and CDR2 is SMNVEV (reference sequence). Trimming took 3 bases from V and 3 from J, leaving 9 bases between them. The CDR3 totals 13 residues. As DNA, the CDR3 is TGTGCCAGCAGTTTGACAGCGAGCTACGAGCAGTACTTC. The encoded protein is CASSLTASYEQYF.

The chain joins TRBV6-4 to TRBJ1-2; the D is unclear. This CDR3 has 16 residues. Germline V gene sequence: CDR1 MRHNA, CDR2 SNTAGT. V shed 0 bases and J shed 0 bases, with 11 bases lying between them. CDR3 amino acids: CASSDSRPPPNYGYTF. CDR3 nucleotides: TGTGCCAGCAGTGACTCGAGGCCACCACCTAACTATGGCTACACCTTC.

The chain employs TRBV19 and TRBJ1-5; D perhaps matches TRBD1 (5 bases). Trimming left V 3 bases short and J 1 base short, with 19 bases between. The CDR3 extends over 18 amino acids. From germline, CDR1 is LNHDA and CDR2 SQIVND (reference sequence). In DNA form, the CDR3 reads TGTGCCAGTAGTATGGAGTGGGGCAGGGTTGGGAGCAATCAGCCCCAGCATTTT. Translated: CASSMEWGRVGSNQPQHF.

V and J are TRBV5-4 and TRBJ2-1, with 9 bases identical to TRBD1. The CDR3 has 18 residues. J was trimmed by 6 bases and V by 2 bases; bases with no gene match: 15. CDR1 is SGHNT and CDR2 is YYREEE in the germline V gene (reference sequence). The CDR3 spells CASSFDLVPRDRVNEQFF. The CDR3 nucleotides read TGTGCCAGCAGCTTCGATCTGGTGCCCCGGGACAGGGTCAATGAGCAGTTCTTC.